The clone carrying this TCR beta chain has a handful of counts. Its antigen is still unknown. This sample was taken from a study of blood T cells in healthy people across ages. The wider study: About one barcoded beta molecule per two T cells was the capture yield of template switching.

Each donor was a healthy Caucasian individual from Russia, aged about 6 to 95. Primed by a sample-barcoded 5' primer and a J-beta primer mix, a second PCR proceeded for about 7 to 12 cycles. From the 5' RACE reads, TCRdb called clonotypes with MiXCR, one entry per CDR3 protein. This table has some 1 million distinct CDR3 sequences, 40% to 50% appearing once. This CDR3 has 14 residues. CDR1 and CDR2 (germline): MDHEN, SYDVKM. Study conclusions and caveats: Naive T cell percentage showed a strong correlation with TCR beta diversity. Diversity of TCR beta per million T cells declined in a roughly linear way with age.

This chain links TRBV28 with TRBJ2-7; TRBD2 agrees at 8 bases. The origin of this receptor is a woman aged 60-75 years in good health. The sequencing sample was made of blood. The CDR3 sequence: CGTAERETLYEQYF. For the CDR3, the DNA is TGTGGAACGGCGGAGCGGGAGACTCTCTACGAGCAGTACTTC.